A selection of T cell receptor beta chains follows, all from one sample in a study of T cell repertoires in cytomegalovirus infection. TCRdb redid the calling of the reads with MiXCR, one entry per CDR3 protein. The table includes some 680,000 distinct CDR3 sequences, 35% detected once. The specimen was PBMCs. The receptors were gathered from a human donor in good health (CMV status not recorded). Some clones in this sample may be carry-over from other donors' samples. Each CDR3 is given with its conserved first and last residue. A D gene is named only where the DNA matches it firmly. Size is omitted from some rows. Given values are once, few, many or a class for expanded clones.

v_gene	d_gene	abundance	j_gene	CDR3nt	CDR3aa
TRBV10-3	TRBD2	few	TRBJ2-1	TGTGCCATCAGTGAGAGCGGGAGTGGCGATGAGCAGTTCTTC	CAISESGSGDEQFF
TRBV28	-	-	TRBJ1-2	TGTGCCAGCAGACCTACCCAGGGTTACTACACCTTC	CASRPTQGYYTF
TRBV19	-	-	TRBJ1-5	TGTGCCAGTAGCCCGATGGGGGACTTTAATCAGCCCCAGCATTTT	CASSPMGDFNQPQHF
TRBV19	-	-	TRBJ2-7	TGTGCCAGTAGTATAGATCAGGGTTACGAGCAGTACTTC	CASSIDQGYEQYF
TRBV24-1	-	-	TRBJ2-2	TGTGCCACCAGTGATTTGACGGCTGAGCTGGGGAAAAAGACCGGGGAGCTGTTTTTT	CATSDLTAELGKKTGELFF
TRBV7-3	TRBD2	few	TRBJ2-5	TGTGCCAGCAGCTTGACGGGCGGGGGGAACCAAGAGACCCAGTACTTC	CASSLTGGGNQETQYF
TRBV12-3/TRBV12-4	-	-	TRBJ1-6	TGTGCCAGCAGTTGGACGAGAAGGGGCCATTCACCCCTCCACTTT	CASSWTRRGHSPLHF
TRBV4-2	TRBD2	many	TRBJ2-1	TGTGCCAGCAGCCAAGAGGGACTAGAGGGCACCTACAATGAGCAGTTCTTC	CASSQEGLEGTYNEQFF
TRBV5-6	TRBD1	few	TRBJ2-1	TGTGCCAGCAGGGGGACAGTAAGCAATGAGCAGTTCTTC	CASRGTVSNEQFF
TRBV6-1	TRBD2	-	TRBJ2-7	TGTGCCAGCAGTCCAGGACTAGCGGTTTCCTCCGAGCAGTACTTC	CASSPGLAVSSEQYF
TRBV6-5	TRBD2	-	TRBJ2-3	TGTGCCAGCACCATGGGCGGGGGGCCATCTAGCACAGATACGCAGTATTTT	CASTMGGGPSSTDTQYF
TRBV5-1	TRBD2	-	TRBJ2-1	TGCGCCAGCAGCTTGGCCCCCTCAGCGGGAGGAAGGAATGAGCAGTTCTTC	CASSLAPSAGGRNEQFF
TRBV4-2	TRBD1	-	TRBJ2-4	TGTGCCAGCAGCCAAGATCGCGGAGGGGACAGGGCCAAAAACATTCAGTACTTC	CASSQDRGGDRAKNIQYF
TRBV4-2	-	few	TRBJ2-6	TGTGCCAGCAGCCAAGACCTTCCCGCAGGGACTGGGGCCAACGTCCTGACTTTC	CASSQDLPAGTGANVLTF
TRBV12-3/TRBV12-4	-	once	TRBJ1-1	TGTGCCAGCAGTTTTTTCCAGGGGGCTTTCTTT	CASSFFQGAFF
TRBV27	TRBD2	-	TRBJ2-1	TGTGCCAGCAGTTTATCCGGGACTAGTTTGATCGGTGAGCAGTTCTTC	CASSLSGTSLIGEQFF
TRBV11-2	-	-	TRBJ1-5	TGTGCCAGCAGCTGGGACAACAATCAGCCCCAGCATTTT	CASSWDNNQPQHF
TRBV7-2	-	-	TRBJ2-7	TGTGACAGCAGCGTAGATGGGTATTCCTACTACGAGCAGTACTTC	CDSSVDGYSYYEQYF
TRBV20-1	TRBD2	-	TRBJ2-5	TGCAGTGCTAGAGGGCGGGGGGGCCGATTGGAGACCCAGTACTTC	CSARGRGGRLETQYF
TRBV11-2	-	many	TRBJ1-1	TGTGCCAGCAGCTTAGTTCTTGGGGGTAACACTGAAGCTTTCTTT	CASSLVLGGNTEAFF
TRBV6-1	TRBD1	few	TRBJ1-2	TGTGCCAGCAGTGCCGGGACAGTGACTAACTATGGCTACACCTTC	CASSAGTVTNYGYTF
TRBV30	TRBD1	-	TRBJ1-2	TGTGCCTGGAGTGCCCCTGGACAGGGCGCTGGGGGCTACACCTTC	CAWSAPGQGAGGYTF